The 26 T cell receptor beta chains reported below all come from one sample, sequenced in a study of blood T cells in healthy people across ages (dated by TCRdb to 2013 to 2016). The library relied on 5' RACE. TCRdb records Illumina HiSeq 2500 as the sequencer. A second about 7 to 11 cycle PCR used a sample-barcoded 5' primer and a J-beta primer mix. TCRdb redid the processing of the public reads, applying fastp at Q25 and MiXCR, and retained in-frame beta chains. Rows with a matching CDR3 protein are joined into one entry that keeps the most common DNA and genes. This sample is represented by roughly 1,700,000 distinct CDR3 sequences; 28% of them were singletons. Together, the top ten hold 7.7% of the sample. The specimen sequenced was blood. Source of these receptors: a woman aged 25 to 39 in good health.

A remark on this clonotype: At one end, the junction sequence differs from germline, possibly due to a read error. The gene calls are TRBV7-2 and TRBJ2-3; D call uncertain. The CDR3 loop spans 13 amino acids. Germline V gene sequence: CDR1 SGHTA, CDR2 FQGNSA. CDR3 sequence (DNA): TGTGCCAGCGGCTTAGGATTAGGGGATACGCAGTATTTT. This gives the protein CASGLGLGDTQYF.

CDR3 bases: TGTGCCATCAGCGGACAGCGGGGGTCCCTTGGGAATGAGCAGTTCTTC. Residues: CAISGQRGSLGNEQFF. The rearrangement joins TRBV10-3 to TRBJ2-1; TRBD2 matches 8 bases. Germline-derived CDR1 and CDR2 are ENHRY and SYGVKD. V lost 6 bases, J lost 7 bases, and 14 bases stayed unmatched. This CDR3 spans 16 amino acids.

V usage is TRBV7-6 and J usage is TRBJ2-1; possible D gene TRBD1, 6 bases. The CDR3 spans 15 residues. Germline CDR1 reads SGHVS; CDR2 reads FNYEAQ. Trimming took 4 bases from V and 13 from J, leaving 23 bases between them. The CDR3 DNA reads TGTGCCAGCAGCTCCCATCACAGGGCTATCGAGACCCAGTTCTTC. Translating it yields CASSSHHRAIETQFF.

V and J are TRBV27 and TRBJ2-3; D is unclear. Germline V gene lookup returns CDR1 MNHEY and CDR2 SMNVEV (reference sequence). V was cut by 5 bases and J by 9 bases, with 15 bases left in between. This CDR3 has 13 residues. The CDR3: CASSPSVEGTQYF. CDR3 nucleotide sequence: TGTGCCAGCAGTCCTTCCGTTGAAGGGACGCAGTATTTT.

V usage is TRBV7-9 and J usage is TRBJ1-1; maybe TRBD1 (6 bases). Germline CDR1 SEHNR, CDR2 FQNEAQ (reference sequence). This CDR3 is built from 16 residues. Trimming left V 7 bases short and J 1 base short, with 19 bases between. The CDR3 is CASTSGGAPGNTEAFF. DNA for the CDR3: TGTGCCAGCACCTCTGGGGGGGCCCCGGGGAACACTGAAGCTTTCTTT.

The V call is TRBV7-9, the J call TRBJ2-7, with a possible D match to TRBD1 (5 bases). The CDR3 runs 14 residues. Looked up from germline, CDR1 is SEHNR and CDR2 is FQNEAQ (reference sequence). V lost 0 bases, J lost 5 bases, and 11 bases lay in between. CDR3 residues: CASSLAGVKDEQYF. DNA for the CDR3: TGTGCCAGCAGCTTAGCAGGGGTGAAGGACGAGCAGTACTTC.

This clonotype appeared a few times. The CDR3 here is CASRLAYSTDTQYF. The CDR3 DNA reads as TGTGCCAGCAGGCTAGCGTATAGCACAGATACGCAGTATTTT. The genes are TRBV27 and TRBJ2-3, with TRBD2 as a possible D gene (6 bases). Looked up from germline, CDR1 is MNHEY and CDR2 is SMNVEV (reference sequence). The germline V and J ends were trimmed by 6 bases and 0 bases, with 10 bases remaining between them. There are 14 residues in the CDR3.

The V and J genes are TRBV6-5 and TRBJ2-7; 11 bases line up with TRBD2. The CDR3 contains 16 residues. Germline CDR1 and CDR2: MNHEY and SVGAGI. V lost 4 bases, J lost 7 bases, and 12 bases stayed unmatched. CDR3 region: CASSSSSGGFSNEQYF. CDR3 sequence (DNA): TGTGCCAGCAGTTCGTCTAGCGGGGGGTTTTCCAATGAGCAGTACTTC.

This clonotype showed up many times. V gene TRBV5-5 combines with J gene TRBJ2-1, with 8 bases aligning to TRBD2. Germline CDR1 and CDR2: SGHKS and YYEKEE (reference sequence). V lost 4 bases and J lost 1; bases outside the gene matches: 7. The CDR3 spans 16 residues. The CDR3 nucleotides are TGTGCCAGCAGCCCTGTGGCGGGAGGATCCTACAATGAGCAGTTCTTC. Its translation is CASSPVAGGSYNEQFF. Full variable domain (rest looked up from reference TRBV5-5 and TRBJ2-1): DAGVTQSPTHLIKTRGQQVTLRCSPISGHKSVSWYQQVLGQGPQFIFQYYEKEERGRGNFPDRFSARQFPNYSSELNVNALLLGDSALYLCASSPVAGGSYNEQFFGPGTRLTVL.

The chain carries TRBV10-3 and TRBJ2-3, with 7 bases lining up with TRBD1. Germline values: CDR1 ENHRY, CDR2 SYGVKD. Unmatched junction bases numbered 10, after V lost 10 bases and J lost 3 bases. The CDR3 is 14 amino acids. The CDR3 loop is CATLDRVPTDTQYF. CDR3 DNA sequence: TGTGCCACTCTTGACAGGGTCCCGACAGATACGCAGTATTTT.

This clonotype was counted a few times. This sequence joins TRBV6-4 and TRBJ2-1, with TRBD2 matching over 7 bases. V lost 1 base, J lost 9 bases, and 9 bases stayed unmatched. CDR1 is MRHNA and CDR2 is SNTAGT in the germline V gene. This CDR3 contains 15 residues. The CDR3 coding sequence is TGTGCCAGCAGTGACTTCGGGGGGTTCCTGGGTGAGCAGTTCTTC. Translation: CASSDFGGFLGEQFF.

V usage is TRBV28 and J usage is TRBJ2-2; D is tentatively TRBD1 or TRBD2 (5 bases each). Germline V lookup: CDR1 MDHEN, CDR2 SYDVKM. Trimming removed 5 bases from V and 5 bases from J, with 12 bases in between. The CDR3 extends over 14 amino acids. CDR3 loop: CASSLGTGTGELFF. CDR3 in DNA: TGTGCCAGCAGTCTCGGGACGGGAACCGGGGAGCTGTTTTTT.

This clonotype came up a few times. The chain uses TRBV6-2 or TRBV6-3 and TRBJ2-7; 10 bases are a match to TRBD2. Per the germline V gene, CDR1 is MNHEY and CDR2 is SVGEGT. The CDR3 runs to 14 residues. The J segment lost 7 bases and the V segment lost 0 bases, leaving 3 bases of the junction unmatched. The CDR3 region is CASSYSGLAREQYF. CDR3 nucleotides: TGTGCCAGCAGTTACTCGGGACTAGCGCGGGAGCAGTACTTC.

The DNA of the CDR3 is TGTGCCAGCAGCTTCGTTACGGGTGCAACTAATGAAAAACTGTTTTTT. It translates to CASSFVTGATNEKLFF. The chain couples TRBV11-2 to TRBJ1-4; D ambiguous. The ends were cut back, 3 bases at V and 0 bases at J, with 11 bases in the middle. The germline gives CDR1 SGHAT, CDR2 FQNNGV. This CDR3 is 16 amino acids long.

In its sample, this clonotype was seen a few times. The chain uses TRBV4-2 and TRBJ1-2, with 7 nucleotides matching TRBD1. The ends lost 4 bases at V and 6 bases at J; junction bases unmatched: 8. From germline, CDR1 is LGHNA and CDR2 YNFKEQ. CDR3 size: 14 residues. The CDR3 coding sequence is TGTGCCAGCAGCCCTGGACAGGCTCAGAATGGCTACACCTTC. Translating gives CASSPGQAQNGYTF.

At least ten counts were recorded for this clonotype. The gene calls are TRBV28 and TRBJ2-7; the D gene is possibly TRBD1 (6 bases). CDR3 length equals 13 residues. V lost 7 bases and J lost 4, with 14 bases in between. The germline V gene encodes CDR1 MDHEN and CDR2 SYDVKM. The CDR3 reads CASTQGYRYEQYF. In DNA form, the CDR3 reads TGTGCCAGCACACAGGGTTACAGATACGAGCAGTACTTC.

This clonotype has at least ten counts. This chain joins TRBV6-6 and TRBJ2-7; 10 bases line up with TRBD1. The CDR3 is 14 amino acids. Trimming at V came to 6 bases and at J to 0 bases, leaving 2 bases not matched to a gene. Germline CDR1 MNHNY, CDR2 SVGAGI (reference sequence). CDR3 sequence reads: CASRGQGNSYEQYF. Written as DNA, the CDR3 is TGTGCCAGCAGGGGACAGGGGAACTCCTACGAGCAGTACTTC.

Points on this clonotype: At one of its ends the junction is not consistent with the germline gene, which may arise from a read error. The chain links TRBV7-2 to TRBJ1-5, with D hard to call. The CDR3 loop spans 14 amino acids. The V gene's germline CDR1 is SGHTA and CDR2 FQGNSA. The DNA of the CDR3 is TGTGCCGGCAGCCAAGACTGGAGCAATCAGCCCCAGCATTTT. This codes for CAGSQDWSNQPQHF.

There are many counts of this clonotype. The chain combines TRBV12-3 or TRBV12-4 with TRBJ1-4; D not resolved. V dropped 5 bases and J dropped 4 bases, with 8 bases sitting between them. This CDR3 has 13 residues. The CDR3 here is CASSPRGNEKLFF. Written as DNA, the CDR3 is TGTGCCAGCAGTCCCCGGGGTAATGAAAAACTGTTTTTT.

V is TRBV9 and J is TRBJ1-6; 7 bases map to TRBD1. Germline values: CDR1 SGDLS, CDR2 YYNGEE. This CDR3 region has 14 residues. V lost 4 bases, J lost 5 bases, and 3 bases stayed unmatched. The CDR3 region is CASSPRGDNSPLHF. The CDR3 bases are TGTGCCAGCAGCCCCAGGGGGGATAATTCACCCCTCCACTTT.

The genes are TRBV15 and TRBJ1-1; D remains unclear. The length of the CDR3 is 12 residues. CDR1 LNHNV and CDR2 YYDKDF come from the germline V gene (reference sequence). The V gene lost 8 bases and the J gene lost 7 bases, with 14 bases spanning the gap. CDR3 in amino acids: CATSGRKSEAFF. DNA of the CDR3: TGTGCCACCTCGGGGAGAAAGAGTGAAGCTTTCTTT.

The gene calls are TRBV14 and TRBJ1-2; D is possibly TRBD1 (5 bases). With 3 bases removed from V and 0 bases from J, the gap between germline ends came to 14 bases. The CDR3 has 16 amino acids. CDR1 and CDR2 (germline): SGHDN, FVKESK. CDR3 amino acids: CASSQPDSPPNYGYTF. DNA for the CDR3: TGTGCCAGCAGCCAGCCCGACAGTCCTCCTAACTATGGCTACACCTTC.

The chain has TRBV20-1 and TRBJ2-1; 10 bases fit TRBD2. With 3 bases clipped from V and 2 bases from J, the junction kept 16 bases outside the gene matches. The CDR3 has 19 residues. Germline V gene lookup returns CDR1 DFQATT and CDR2 SNEGSKA (reference sequence). This CDR3 is CSASGTGTSVPGTYNEQFF. The CDR3 region has the DNA TGCAGTGCTAGCGGTACGGGGACTAGCGTCCCTGGTACCTACAATGAGCAGTTCTTC.

This clonotype came up a few times. The junction and the germline gene differ at one end; a read error may be behind it. The chain carries TRBV9 and TRBJ1-2, with D perhaps TRBD1 (6 bases). This CDR3 is built from 17 residues. CDR1 and CDR2 from the germline V gene are SGDLS and YYNGEE. CDR3 nucleotide sequence: TGTACCAGCAGCGTCTCTAAAGACAGGAGTTATAACTATGGCTACACCTTC. It encodes CTSSVSKDRSYNYGYTF.

The rearrangement joins TRBV12-3 or TRBV12-4 to TRBJ2-3, with 11 bases aligning to TRBD2. The length of the CDR3 is 15 residues. Unmatched junction bases numbered 10, after V lost 7 bases and J lost 7 bases. The CDR3 nucleotides read TGTGCCAGCACCCGACTAGCGGGGCTGGGTTATACGCAGTATTTT. Protein sequence: CASTRLAGLGYTQYF.

Only a few counts were recorded for this clonotype. J is TRBJ1-6 and V is TRBV12-3 or TRBV12-4; 7 bases are a match to TRBD1. This CDR3 has 13 residues. J was trimmed by 8 bases and V by 5 bases; bases with no gene match: 3. The CDR3 nucleotides are TGTGCCAGCAGTGGGACAGTAGATTCACCCCTCCACTTT. Its protein is CASSGTVDSPLHF.